This TCR beta chain was captured by sequencing in a study of cytomegalovirus exposure and HLA in healthy donors. It was with 60 Vbeta and 13 Jbeta primers that the PCR ran. The assay was immunoSEQ multiplex PCR, and TCRdb's table has in-frame clones only and misses some. Here the sample spans around 130,000 clones, about 81% being singletons. Per germline, CDR1 SGDLS and CDR2 YYNGEE. This CDR3 contains 14 residues. V lost 2 bases and J lost 5; bases outside the gene matches: 7. The rearrangement links TRBV9 to TRBJ2-7; 7 bases match TRBD2. The material sequenced was PBMCs. The receptor comes from a woman aged 40 to 50 in good health and CMV-seropositive. CDR3 sequence (DNA): TGTGCCAGCAGCGTGAGCGGGATCGTGGACGAGCAGTACTTC. It specifies CASSVSGIVDEQYF.